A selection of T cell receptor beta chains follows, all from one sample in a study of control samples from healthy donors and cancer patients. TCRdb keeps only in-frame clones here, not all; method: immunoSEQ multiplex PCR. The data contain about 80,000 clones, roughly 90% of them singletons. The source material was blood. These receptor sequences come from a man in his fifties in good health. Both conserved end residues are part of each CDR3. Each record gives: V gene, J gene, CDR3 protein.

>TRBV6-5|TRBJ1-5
CASRSGQPQHF
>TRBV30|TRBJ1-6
CAWKRGSLDRAPLHF
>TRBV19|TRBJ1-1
CASRGWGQAFF
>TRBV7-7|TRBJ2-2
CASSLDGANTGELFF
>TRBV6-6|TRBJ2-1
CASSRTSRSSYNEQFF
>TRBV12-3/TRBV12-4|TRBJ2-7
CASSFSAQYEQYF
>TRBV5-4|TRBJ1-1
CASSWWGAANTEAFF
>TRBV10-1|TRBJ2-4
CALARREGASNIQYF
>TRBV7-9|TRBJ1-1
CASSSGTNTEAFF
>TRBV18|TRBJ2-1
CASSPPMAANNEQFF
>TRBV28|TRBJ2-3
CASSLDPSNRDTQYF
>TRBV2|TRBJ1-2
CAVSPNGQGTDGYTF
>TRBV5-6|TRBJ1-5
CASSLTDRQPQHF
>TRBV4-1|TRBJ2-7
CASSQDYISTSYEQYF
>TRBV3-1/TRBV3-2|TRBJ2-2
CASRQDSANTGELFF
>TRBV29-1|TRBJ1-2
CSALRQDGGYTF
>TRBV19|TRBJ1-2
CASSVKRGSRDGYTF
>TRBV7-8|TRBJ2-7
CASSLFGSRTPLLYEQYF
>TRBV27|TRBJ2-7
CASSTTSGGFLPREQYF
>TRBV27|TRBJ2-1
CASRAVSGGANEQFF
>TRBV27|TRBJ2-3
CASSPTPLGGRTDTQYF
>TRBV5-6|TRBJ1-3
CASSSSRNGNTIYF
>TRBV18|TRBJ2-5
CASSPGTEETQYF